The present T cell receptor beta chain was sequenced within a study of Ad26.COV2.S vaccination and SARS-CoV-2 variants. Study overall: Donor had been placed in the Ad26.COV2.S arm of the COV1001 trial. Each vaccinee took Ad26.COV2.S intramuscularly, once or twice 56 days apart.

Concerning this clone itself: Its antigen is not identified.

TCRdb's table, derived via immunoSEQ multiplex PCR, lists solely in-frame clones and lacks some. The sample has some 410,000 clones; over 80% are singletons. Study results and caveats: From the TCR breadth and depth analyses, total T cell responses may have been underestimated.

The treatment here: roughly 20 received Ad26.COV2.S at low or high dose, single or two shots; about 5 received placebo; per-sample allocation not given. Each sample was drawn 63 days after the first injection (of vaccine or placebo). This person who donated was an adult of 18-55 years in Boston. The V gene's germline CDR1 is MNHEY and CDR2 SVGEGT. The CDR3 covers 14 residues. With 0 bases clipped from V and 8 bases from J, the junction kept 5 bases outside the gene matches. The clonotype comes from a person between 18 and 65 years old who received the Ad26.COV2.S COVID-19 vaccine or a placebo. The chain combines TRBV6-2 or TRBV6-3 with TRBJ1-2, with 8 bases lining up with TRBD1. The input for sequencing was peripheral blood, taken in a trial of Ad26.COV2.S vaccine versus placebo. The CDR3 coding sequence is TGTGCCAGCAGTTACTCGACAGGGGAAGGCGGCTACACCTTC. Amino acids: CASSYSTGEGGYTF.